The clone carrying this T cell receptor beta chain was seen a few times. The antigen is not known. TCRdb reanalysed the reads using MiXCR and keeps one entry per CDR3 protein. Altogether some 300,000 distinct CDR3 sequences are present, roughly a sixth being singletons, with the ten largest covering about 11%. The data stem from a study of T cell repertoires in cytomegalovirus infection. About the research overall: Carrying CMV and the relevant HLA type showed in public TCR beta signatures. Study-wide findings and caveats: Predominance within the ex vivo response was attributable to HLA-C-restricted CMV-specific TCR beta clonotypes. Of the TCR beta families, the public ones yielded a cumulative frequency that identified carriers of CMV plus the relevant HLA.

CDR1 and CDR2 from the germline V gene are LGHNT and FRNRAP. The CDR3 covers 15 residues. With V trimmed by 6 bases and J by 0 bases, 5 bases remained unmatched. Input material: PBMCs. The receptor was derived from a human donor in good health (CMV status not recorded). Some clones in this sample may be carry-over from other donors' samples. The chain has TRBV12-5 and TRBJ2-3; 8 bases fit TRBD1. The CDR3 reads CASGPTGASTDTQYF. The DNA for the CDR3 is TGTGCTAGTGGACCGACAGGGGCTAGCACAGATACGCAGTATTTT.